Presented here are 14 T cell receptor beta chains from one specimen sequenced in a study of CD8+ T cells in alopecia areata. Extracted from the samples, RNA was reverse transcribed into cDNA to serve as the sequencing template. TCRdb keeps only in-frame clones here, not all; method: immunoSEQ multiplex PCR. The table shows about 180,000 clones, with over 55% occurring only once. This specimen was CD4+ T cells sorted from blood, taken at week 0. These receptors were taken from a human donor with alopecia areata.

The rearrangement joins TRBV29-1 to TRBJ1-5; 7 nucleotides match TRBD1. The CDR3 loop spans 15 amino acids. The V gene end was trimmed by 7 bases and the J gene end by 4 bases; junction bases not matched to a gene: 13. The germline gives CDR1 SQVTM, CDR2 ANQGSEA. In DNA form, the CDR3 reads TGCAGCGCTTTCGGCCCGGGACAGAGAAATCAGCCCCAGCATTTT. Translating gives CSAFGPGQRNQPQHF.

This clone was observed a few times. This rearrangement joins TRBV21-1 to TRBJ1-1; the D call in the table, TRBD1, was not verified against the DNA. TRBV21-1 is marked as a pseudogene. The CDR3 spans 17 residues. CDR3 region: CASSHKHSTAANTEAFF. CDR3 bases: TGTGCCAGCAGCCACAAACACTCGACAGCAGCGAACACTGAAGCTTTCTTT.

CDR3 bases: TGCGCCAGCAGCATCGGACGCCGAAGGTCGGATACGCAGTATTTT. This gives the protein CASSIGRRRSDTQYF. The chain has TRBV5-1 and TRBJ2-3; the D is unclear. The CDR3 loop spans 15 amino acids. V was clipped by 4 bases and J by 6 bases, with 18 bases between them. Germline V gives CDR1 SGHRS, CDR2 YFSETQ. Together with reference TRBV5-1 and TRBJ2-3, the CDR3 gives the full variable domain: KAGVTQTPRYLIKTRGQQVTLSCSPISGHRSVSWYQQTPGQGLQFLFEYFSETQRNKGNFPGRFSGRQFSNSRSEMNVSTLELGDSALYLCASSIGRRRSDTQYFGPGTRLTVL.

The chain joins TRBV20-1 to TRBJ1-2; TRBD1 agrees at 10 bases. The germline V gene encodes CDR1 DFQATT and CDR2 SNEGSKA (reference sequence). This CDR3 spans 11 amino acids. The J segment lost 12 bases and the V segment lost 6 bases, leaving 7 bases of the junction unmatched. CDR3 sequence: CSAGQGTFNTF. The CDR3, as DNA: TGCAGTGCGGGACAGGGGACTTTCAACACCTTC.

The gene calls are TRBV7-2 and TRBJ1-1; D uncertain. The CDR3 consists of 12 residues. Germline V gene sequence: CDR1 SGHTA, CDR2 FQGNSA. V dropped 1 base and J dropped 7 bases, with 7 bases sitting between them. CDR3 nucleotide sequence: TGTGCCAGCAGCTTAGGGATGGGTGAAGCTTTCTTT. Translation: CASSLGMGEAFF.

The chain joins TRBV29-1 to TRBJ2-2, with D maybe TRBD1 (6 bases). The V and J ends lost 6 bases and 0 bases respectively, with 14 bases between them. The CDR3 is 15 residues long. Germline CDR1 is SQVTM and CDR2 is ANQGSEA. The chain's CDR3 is CSVQQGFTNTGELFF. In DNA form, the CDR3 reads TGCAGCGTACAGCAGGGGTTTACGAACACCGGGGAGCTGTTTTTT.

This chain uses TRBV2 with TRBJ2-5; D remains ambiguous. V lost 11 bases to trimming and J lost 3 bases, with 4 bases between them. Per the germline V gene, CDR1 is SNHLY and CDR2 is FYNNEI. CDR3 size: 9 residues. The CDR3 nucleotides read TGTGCCGTAAAAGAGACCCAGTACTTC. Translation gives CAVKETQYF.

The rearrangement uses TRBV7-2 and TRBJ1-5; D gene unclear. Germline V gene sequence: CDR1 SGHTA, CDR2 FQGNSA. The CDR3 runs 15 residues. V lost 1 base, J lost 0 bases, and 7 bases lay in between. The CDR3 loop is CASSLETASNQPQHF. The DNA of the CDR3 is TGTGCCAGCAGCTTAGAGACGGCTAGCAATCAGCCCCAGCATTTT.

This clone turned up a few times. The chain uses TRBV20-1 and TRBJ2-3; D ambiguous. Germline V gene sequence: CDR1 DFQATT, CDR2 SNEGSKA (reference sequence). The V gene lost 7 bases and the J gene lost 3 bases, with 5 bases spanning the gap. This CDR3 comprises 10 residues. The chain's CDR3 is CSVGTDTQYF. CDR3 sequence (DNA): TGCAGTGTAGGGACAGATACGCAGTATTTT.

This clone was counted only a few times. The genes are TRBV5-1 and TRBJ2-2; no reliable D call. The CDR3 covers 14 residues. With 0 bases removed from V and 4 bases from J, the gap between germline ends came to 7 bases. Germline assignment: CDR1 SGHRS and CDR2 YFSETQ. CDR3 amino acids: CASSLVGFTGELFF. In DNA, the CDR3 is TGCGCCAGCAGCTTGGTAGGGTTCACCGGGGAGCTGTTTTTT.

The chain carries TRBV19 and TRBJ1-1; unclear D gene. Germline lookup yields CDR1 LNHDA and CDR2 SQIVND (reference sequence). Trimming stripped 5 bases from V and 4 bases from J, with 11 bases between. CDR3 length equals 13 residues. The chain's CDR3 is CASSPGGSTEAFF. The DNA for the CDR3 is TGTGCCAGTAGTCCAGGTGGGAGCACTGAAGCTTTCTTT.

The CDR3 nucleotides read TGTGCCACCAGCAGGGGCCGGCGGGGTGAAGAGACCCAGTACTTC. Translation gives CATSRGRRGEETQYF. The chain uses TRBV15 and TRBJ2-5; possibly TRBD2 for D (6 bases). CDR3 length: 15 amino acids. CDR1 and CDR2 from the germline V gene are LNHNV and YYDKDF (reference sequence). V shed 3 bases and J shed 3 bases, with 14 bases lying between them.

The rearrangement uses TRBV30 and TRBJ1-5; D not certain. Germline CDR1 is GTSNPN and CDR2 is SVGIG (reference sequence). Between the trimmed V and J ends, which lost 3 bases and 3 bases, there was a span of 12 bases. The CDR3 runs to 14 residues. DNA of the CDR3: TGTGCCTGGAGCCCCGGCCCCACCAATCAGCCCCAGCATTTT. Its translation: CAWSPGPTNQPQHF.

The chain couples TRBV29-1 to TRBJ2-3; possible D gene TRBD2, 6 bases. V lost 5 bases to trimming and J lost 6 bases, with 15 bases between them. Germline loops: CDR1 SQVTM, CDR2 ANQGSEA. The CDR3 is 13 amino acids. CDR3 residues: CSVRGLARDTQYF. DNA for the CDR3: TGCAGCGTTAGGGGACTGGCTCGCGATACGCAGTATTTT.